These 8 T cell receptor beta chains originate from one sample sequenced in a study of PD-1 blockade in classical Hodgkin lymphoma. The assay was immunoSEQ multiplex PCR, and TCRdb's table has in-frame clones only and misses some. The sample carries 3,000 or so clones, roughly three quarters recorded once. Described time point: newly diagnosed, previously untreated cHL patient sample. Researchers pulled CD8+ T cells out of thawed PBMCs using magnetic negative selection. Sequencing was done on a sample of CD8+ T cells from blood. The source is a human donor with classical Hodgkin lymphoma.

The chain couples TRBV15 to TRBJ2-5; 12 bases are shared with TRBD2. V gave up 3 bases and J gave up 2 bases; unmatched junction bases: 4. Germline V CDR1 and CDR2: LNHNV, YYDKDF (reference sequence). The length of the CDR3 is 16 residues. The CDR3 here is CATSRLAGGLQETQYF. CDR3 sequence (DNA): TGTGCCACCAGCAGGCTAGCGGGAGGGTTACAAGAGACCCAGTACTTC.

The chain joins TRBV27 to TRBJ2-7; D remains ambiguous. CDR1 MNHEY and CDR2 SMNVEV come from the germline V gene (reference sequence). This CDR3 contains 12 residues. Trimming stripped 4 bases from V and 3 bases from J, with 7 bases between. CDR3 protein: CASSSLNYEQYF. DNA for the CDR3: TGTGCCAGCAGTTCCCTCAACTACGAGCAGTACTTC.

The V and J genes are TRBV19 and TRBJ1-5; 8 nucleotides agree with TRBD1. This CDR3 contains 16 residues. Germline V CDR1 and CDR2: LNHDA, SQIVND (reference sequence). Trimming removed 0 bases from V and 3 bases from J; junction bases left unmatched: 4. CDR3 sequence (DNA): TGTGCCAGTAGTATAGATTGGACAGGGTTCAATCAGCCCCAGCATTTT. It is translated as CASSIDWTGFNQPQHF.

The V call is TRBV10-2, the J call TRBJ2-1; the D is unclear. The V gene's germline CDR1 is WSHSY and CDR2 SAAADI. Trimming cost V 7 bases and J 0 bases, with 13 bases left between them. This CDR3 is 15 amino acids long. CDR3 DNA sequence: TGCGCCAGCATCGGGCAGGTGACCTCCTACAATGAGCAGTTCTTC. Its translation is CASIGQVTSYNEQFF.

V and J are TRBV6-5 and TRBJ2-1, with D possibly matching TRBD2 (5 bases). Trimming took 5 bases from V and 5 from J, leaving 16 bases between them. Germline V gene data show CDR1 as MNHEY and CDR2 as SVGAGI. The CDR3 consists of 15 residues. CDR3 protein: CASSPDYPANNEQFF. The CDR3 DNA sequence: TGTGCCAGCAGTCCCGACTACCCAGCCAACAATGAGCAGTTCTTC.

In its sample, this clone is large (0.1 to 1%). In DNA form, the CDR3 reads TGCAGCGTTTTCCGACAAGCCACTGAAGCTTTCTTT. It yields the protein CSVFRQATEAFF. The chain joins TRBV29-1 to TRBJ1-1, with unresolved D. Trimming removed 5 bases from V and 4 bases from J, with 11 bases in between. This CDR3 is built from 12 residues. Germline V lookup: CDR1 SQVTM, CDR2 ANQGSEA.

The V gene is TRBV6-5, the J gene TRBJ2-7; 11 bases match TRBD1. This CDR3 is built from 13 residues. Germline V gives CDR1 MNHEY, CDR2 SVGAGI. Losses at the gene ends were 5 bases for V and 7 bases for J; bases not matched to a gene: 4. This CDR3 is CASSPDRGQEQYF. Here the CDR3 DNA reads TGTGCCAGCAGTCCGGACAGGGGGCAAGAGCAGTACTTC.

The rearrangement links TRBV28 to TRBJ1-4; 9 bases map to TRBD1. V lost 2 bases, J lost 7 bases, and 5 bases stayed unmatched. Germline loops: CDR1 MDHEN, CDR2 SYDVKM. CDR3 length: 15 amino acids. CDR3 in amino acids: CASSLMRQGGEKLFF. The DNA for the CDR3 is TGTGCCAGCAGTTTAATGAGACAGGGGGGTGAAAAACTGTTTTTT.